This TCR beta chain emerged from a study of blood T cell repertoires in COVID-19. The wider study: Samples taken during acute and convalescent COVID-19 were collected in the United States, Italy and Spain. T cells, B-cell-depleted T cells, or PBMCs supplied cDNA or gDNA.

Original analysis: Nucleated cell number was recorded as an estimate derived from reference gene primer amplification. The table came from immunoSEQ multiplex PCR; TCRdb's copy has only in-frame clones and leaves some out. The DNA was the basis for D and trimming; V, J and clone size are from that table. The repertoire holds roughly 74,000 clones, with approximately 85% as singletons. Trimming removed 0 bases from V and 7 bases from J; junction bases left unmatched: 6. The CDR3 consists of 15 residues. CDR1 is MNHEY and CDR2 is SMNVEV in the germline V gene (reference sequence). The receptor's source is a man in his 70s with acute or convalescent COVID-19. The chain carries TRBV27 and TRBJ1-5; TRBD1 matches at 7 bases. The sequenced sample consisted of peripheral blood. The CDR3 coding sequence is TGTGCCAGCAGTTTATCCGACAGGGAAGGACAGCCCCAGCATTTT. It is translated as CASSLSDREGQPQHF.